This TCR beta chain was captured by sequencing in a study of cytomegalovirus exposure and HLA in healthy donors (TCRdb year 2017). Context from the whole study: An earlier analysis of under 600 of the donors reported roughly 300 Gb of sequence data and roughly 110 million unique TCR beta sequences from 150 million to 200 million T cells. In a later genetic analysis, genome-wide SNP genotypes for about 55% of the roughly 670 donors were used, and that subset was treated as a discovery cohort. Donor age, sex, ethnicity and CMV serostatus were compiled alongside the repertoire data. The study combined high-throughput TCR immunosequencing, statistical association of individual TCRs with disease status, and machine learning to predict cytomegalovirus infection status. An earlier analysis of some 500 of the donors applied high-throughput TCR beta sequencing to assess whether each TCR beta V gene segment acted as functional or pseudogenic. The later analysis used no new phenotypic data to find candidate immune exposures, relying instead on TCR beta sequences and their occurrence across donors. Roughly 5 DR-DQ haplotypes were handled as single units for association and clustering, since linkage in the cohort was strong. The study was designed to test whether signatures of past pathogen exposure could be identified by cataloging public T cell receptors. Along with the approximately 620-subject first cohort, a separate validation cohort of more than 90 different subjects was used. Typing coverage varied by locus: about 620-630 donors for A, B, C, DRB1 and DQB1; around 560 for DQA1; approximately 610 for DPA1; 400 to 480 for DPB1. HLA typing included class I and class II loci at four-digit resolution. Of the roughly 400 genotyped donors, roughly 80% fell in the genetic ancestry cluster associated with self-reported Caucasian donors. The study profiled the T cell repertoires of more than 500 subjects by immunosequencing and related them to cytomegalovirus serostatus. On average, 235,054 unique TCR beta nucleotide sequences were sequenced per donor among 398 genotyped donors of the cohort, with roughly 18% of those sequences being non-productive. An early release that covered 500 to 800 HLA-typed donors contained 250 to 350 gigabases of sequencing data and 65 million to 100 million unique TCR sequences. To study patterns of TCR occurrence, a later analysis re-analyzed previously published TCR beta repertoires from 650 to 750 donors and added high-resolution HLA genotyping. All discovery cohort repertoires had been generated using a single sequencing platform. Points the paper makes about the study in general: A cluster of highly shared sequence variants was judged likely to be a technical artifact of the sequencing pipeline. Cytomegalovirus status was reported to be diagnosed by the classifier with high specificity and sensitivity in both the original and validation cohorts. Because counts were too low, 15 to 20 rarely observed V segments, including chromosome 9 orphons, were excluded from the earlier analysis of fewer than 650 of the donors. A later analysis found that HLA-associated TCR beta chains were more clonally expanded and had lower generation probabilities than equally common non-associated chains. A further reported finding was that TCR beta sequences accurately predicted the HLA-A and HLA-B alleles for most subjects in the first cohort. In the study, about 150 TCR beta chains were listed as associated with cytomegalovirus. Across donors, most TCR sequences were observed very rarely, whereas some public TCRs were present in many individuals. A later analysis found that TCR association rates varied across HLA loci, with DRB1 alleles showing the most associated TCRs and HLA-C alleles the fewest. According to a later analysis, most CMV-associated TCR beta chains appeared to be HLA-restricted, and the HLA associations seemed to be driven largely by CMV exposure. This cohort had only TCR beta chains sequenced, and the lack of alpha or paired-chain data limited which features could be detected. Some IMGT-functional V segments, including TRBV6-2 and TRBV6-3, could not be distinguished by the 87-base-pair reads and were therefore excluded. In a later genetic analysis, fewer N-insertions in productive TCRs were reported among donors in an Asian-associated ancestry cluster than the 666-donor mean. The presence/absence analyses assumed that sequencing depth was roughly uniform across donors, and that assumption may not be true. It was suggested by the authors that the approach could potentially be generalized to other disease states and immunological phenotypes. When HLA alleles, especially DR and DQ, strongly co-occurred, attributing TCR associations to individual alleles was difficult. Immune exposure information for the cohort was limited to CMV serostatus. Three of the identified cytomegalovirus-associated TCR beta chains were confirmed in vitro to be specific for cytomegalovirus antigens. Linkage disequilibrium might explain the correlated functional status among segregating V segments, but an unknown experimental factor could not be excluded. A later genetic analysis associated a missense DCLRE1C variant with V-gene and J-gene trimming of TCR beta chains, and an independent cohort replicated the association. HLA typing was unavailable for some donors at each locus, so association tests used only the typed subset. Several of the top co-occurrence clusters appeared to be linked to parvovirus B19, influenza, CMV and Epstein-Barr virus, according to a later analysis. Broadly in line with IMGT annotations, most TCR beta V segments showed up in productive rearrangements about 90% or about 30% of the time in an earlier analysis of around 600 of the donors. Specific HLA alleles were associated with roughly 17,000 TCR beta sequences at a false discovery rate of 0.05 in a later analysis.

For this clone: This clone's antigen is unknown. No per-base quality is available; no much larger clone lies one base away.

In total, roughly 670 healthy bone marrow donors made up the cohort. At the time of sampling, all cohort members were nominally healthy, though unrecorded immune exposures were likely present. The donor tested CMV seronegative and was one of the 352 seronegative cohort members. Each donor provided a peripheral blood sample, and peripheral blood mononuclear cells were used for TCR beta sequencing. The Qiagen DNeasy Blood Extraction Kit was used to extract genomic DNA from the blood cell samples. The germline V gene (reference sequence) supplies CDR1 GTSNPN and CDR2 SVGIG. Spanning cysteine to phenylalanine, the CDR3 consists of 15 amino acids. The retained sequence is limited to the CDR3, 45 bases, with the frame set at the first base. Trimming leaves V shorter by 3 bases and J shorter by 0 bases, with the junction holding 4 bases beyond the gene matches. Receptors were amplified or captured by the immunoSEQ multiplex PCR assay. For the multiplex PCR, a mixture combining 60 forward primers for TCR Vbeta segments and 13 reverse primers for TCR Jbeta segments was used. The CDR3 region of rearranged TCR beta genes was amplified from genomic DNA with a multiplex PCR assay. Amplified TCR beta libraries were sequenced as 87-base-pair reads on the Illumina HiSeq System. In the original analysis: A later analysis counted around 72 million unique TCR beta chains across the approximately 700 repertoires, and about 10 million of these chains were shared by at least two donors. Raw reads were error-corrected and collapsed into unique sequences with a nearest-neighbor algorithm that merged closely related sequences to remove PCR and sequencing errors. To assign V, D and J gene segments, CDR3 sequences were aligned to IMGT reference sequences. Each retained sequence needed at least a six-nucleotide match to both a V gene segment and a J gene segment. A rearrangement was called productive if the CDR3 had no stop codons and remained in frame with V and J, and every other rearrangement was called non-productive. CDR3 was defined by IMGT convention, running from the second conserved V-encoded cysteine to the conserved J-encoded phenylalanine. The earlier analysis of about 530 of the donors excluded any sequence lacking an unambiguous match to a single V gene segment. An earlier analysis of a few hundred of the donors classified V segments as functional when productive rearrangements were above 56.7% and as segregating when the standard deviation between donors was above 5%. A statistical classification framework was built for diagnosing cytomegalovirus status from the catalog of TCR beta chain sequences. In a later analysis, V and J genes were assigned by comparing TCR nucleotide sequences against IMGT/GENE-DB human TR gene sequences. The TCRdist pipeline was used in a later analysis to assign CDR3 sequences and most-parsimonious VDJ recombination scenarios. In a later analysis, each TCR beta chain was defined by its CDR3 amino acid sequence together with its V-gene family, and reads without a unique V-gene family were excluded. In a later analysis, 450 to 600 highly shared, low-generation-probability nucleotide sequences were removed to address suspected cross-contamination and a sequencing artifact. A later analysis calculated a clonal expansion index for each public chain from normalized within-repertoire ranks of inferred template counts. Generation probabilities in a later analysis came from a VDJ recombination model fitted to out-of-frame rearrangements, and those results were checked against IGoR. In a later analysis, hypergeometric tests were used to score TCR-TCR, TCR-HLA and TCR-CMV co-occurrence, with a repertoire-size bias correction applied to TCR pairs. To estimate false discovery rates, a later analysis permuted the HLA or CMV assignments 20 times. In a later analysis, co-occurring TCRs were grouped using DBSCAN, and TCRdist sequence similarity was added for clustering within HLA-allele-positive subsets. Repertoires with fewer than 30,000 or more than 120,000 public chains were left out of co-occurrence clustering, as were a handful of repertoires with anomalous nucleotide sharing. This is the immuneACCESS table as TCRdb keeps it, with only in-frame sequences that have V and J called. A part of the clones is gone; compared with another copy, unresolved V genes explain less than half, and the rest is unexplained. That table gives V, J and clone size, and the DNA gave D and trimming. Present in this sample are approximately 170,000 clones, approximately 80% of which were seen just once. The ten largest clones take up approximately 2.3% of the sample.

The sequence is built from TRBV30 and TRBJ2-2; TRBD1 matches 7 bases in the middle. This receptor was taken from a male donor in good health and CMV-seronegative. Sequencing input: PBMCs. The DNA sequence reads TGTGCCTGGAGCCTAGACAGGGCGAACACCGGGGAGCTGTTTTTT. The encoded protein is CAWSLDRANTGELFF.